This T cell receptor beta chain was captured by sequencing in a study of blood T cell repertoires in COVID-19. Overall study: The United States, Italy and Spain provided the acute and convalescent COVID-19 samples. In each case, the material was cDNA or gDNA derived from T cells, B-cell-depleted T cells, or PBMCs.

The CDR3 length is 14 residues. Germline V gives CDR1 MNHEY, CDR2 SMNVEV (reference sequence). Trimming took 10 bases from V and 7 from J, leaving 20 bases between them. Repertoires were generated with immunoSEQ multiplex PCR, while TCRdb's copy carries only in-frame clones and drops some. Altogether 250,000 to 300,000 clones are present, roughly 86% being singletons, with the ten largest covering approximately 2%. Everyone who took part was roughly 18 to 89 years old, and they came from 20 to 25 US areas. Membership in each cohort depended on participant-reported clinical history. This receptor was obtained from a woman aged 55-70 years who had recovered from COVID-19. The V call is TRBV27, the J call TRBJ2-1; D may be TRBD2 (5 bases). The sequencing sample was made of PBMCs or T cells enriched from blood (not recorded which). Written as DNA, the CDR3 is TGTGCCACCTCGGGTTTGATAGCGCGTAATGAGCAGTTCTTC. Its protein is CATSGLIARNEQFF.